The T cell receptor (beta chain) described here comes from a study of blood T cell repertoires in COVID-19. Study context: There were acute and convalescent COVID-19 samples, and they came from the United States, Italy and Spain. From T cells, B-cell-depleted T cells, or PBMCs came the material, which was cDNA or gDNA.

V lost 4 bases to trimming and J lost 7 bases, with 10 bases between them. Germline CDR1 and CDR2: DFQATT and SNEGSKA (reference sequence). The CDR3 is 11 amino acids. As processed by the authors: Estimation of nucleated cell counts relied on the amplification of reference gene primers. Some clones are missing from TCRdb's copy, which holds only in-frame ones; the method was immunoSEQ multiplex PCR. The V and J calls and clone size come from that table; D and trimming were worked out from the DNA. The repertoire consists of 150,000 to 200,000 clones, with roughly 90% occurring once and the leading ten covering less than 25%.

The chain has TRBV20-1 and TRBJ1-2, with D maybe TRBD1 (5 bases). This receptor was identified in a man between 70 and 80 years old with active or convalescent COVID-19. The sequenced sample was peripheral blood. In DNA form, the CDR3 reads TGCAGTGCTACCGGGGGGGGTGGCTACACCTTC. Its protein is CSATGGGGYTF.